Following are 29 T cell receptor beta chains from one sample sequenced in a study of blood T cells in healthy people across ages. Sample-barcoded 5' priming and a J-beta primer mix drove a second PCR of about 6 to 12 cycles. TCRdb re-called the 5' RACE reads through MiXCR, storing one row per CDR3 protein. The data contain about 930,000 distinct CDR3 sequences, almost 30% of them singletons. The sample was also reused in another study, on T cells of mothers and their children.

Specimen: blood. The receptor set was obtained from a woman aged 40 to 50 in good health.

The V and J genes are TRBV18 and TRBJ1-6; D is uncertain. Germline CDR1 and CDR2: KGHSH and LQKENI. V gave up 6 bases and J gave up 8 bases, with 23 bases separating them. The CDR3 length is 17 residues. This chain's CDR3 is CASSLNNRQKVDSPLHF. In DNA form, the CDR3 reads TGTGCCAGCTCCCTCAACAATAGACAAAAGGTGGATTCACCCCTCCACTTT. Full variable domain (remainder filled in from reference TRBV18 and TRBJ1-6): NAGVMQNPRHLVRRRGQEARLRCSPMKGHSHVYWYRQLPEEGLKFMVYLQKENIIDESGMPKERFSAEFPKEGPSILRIQQVVRGDSAAYFCASSLNNRQKVDSPLHFGNGTRLTVT.

In its sample, this clonotype was seen many times. The V gene is TRBV5-6, the J gene TRBJ2-7; 7 bases line up with TRBD1. This CDR3 has 18 amino acids. Germline loops: CDR1 SGHDT, CDR2 YYEEEE. Germline trimming cut 4 bases from V and 4 bases from J; bases unmatched to any gene: 20. CDR3 in DNA: TGTGCCAGCAGCGAAAAACCAACAGGGGCAGCGTGGGGATACGAGCAGTACTTC. Its translation is CASSEKPTGAAWGYEQYF.

The rearrangement links TRBV7-2 to TRBJ1-1; D call uncertain. This CDR3 has 13 amino acids. CDR1 is SGHTA, CDR2 FQGNSA, per germline. The ends were cut back, 2 bases at V and 6 bases at J, with 10 bases in the middle. The CDR3 DNA reads as TGTGCCAGCAGCTTAAGGTGGGCCGCTGAAGCTTTCTTT. Its translation: CASSLRWAAEAFF.

A few counts support this clonotype. The V and J genes are TRBV5-1 and TRBJ2-2; D uncertain. The germline CDR1 and CDR2 sequences are SGHRS and YFSETQ. V lost 5 bases and J 7 bases, leaving 18 bases between the germline ends. This CDR3 spans 15 amino acids. CDR3 amino acids: CASSSAILPSGELFF. Written as DNA, the CDR3 is TGCGCCAGCAGTTCTGCCATTCTCCCAAGCGGGGAGCTGTTTTTT.

Here the CDR3 reads CSARRIWGHGEYSEQYF. The CDR3 DNA sequence: TGCAGTGCTAGACGCATTTGGGGACATGGAGAATACAGCGAGCAGTACTTC. V and J are TRBV20-1 and TRBJ2-7; TRBD1 might be the D (6 bases). CDR1 and CDR2 from the germline V gene are DFQATT and SNEGSKA (reference sequence). Trimming pared 2 bases from V and 6 bases from J, leaving 26 bases between. There are 17 residues in the CDR3.

This sequence joins TRBV7-8 and TRBJ1-5; TRBD1 agrees at 8 bases. Germline assignment: CDR1 SGHVS and CDR2 FQNEAQ. The CDR3 is 15 amino acids. The junction had 8 bases not matched to a gene; V was cut back by 3 bases and J by 7 bases. The DNA of the CDR3 is TGTGCCAGCAGCTTTCTAGGACAGGGAGGCCAGCCCCAGCATTTT. Amino acid sequence: CASSFLGQGGQPQHF.

This clonotype appeared a single time. The chain employs TRBV6-1 and TRBJ2-4, with D unclear. V lost 1 base and J lost 13, with 17 bases in between. CDR1 is MNHNS and CDR2 is SASEGT in the germline V gene. The CDR3 has 14 residues. The DNA of the CDR3 is TGTGCCAGCAGTGAAGTGGGCAATAACAATGAGCAGTACTTC. Amino acids: CASSEVGNNNEQYF.

This clonotype was found many times. The rearrangement joins TRBV20-1 to TRBJ2-1; 10 bases line up with TRBD1. Trimming took 5 bases from V and 2 from J; bases not matched to a gene: 6. In germline, CDR1 is DFQATT, CDR2 SNEGSKA (reference sequence). The CDR3 totals 15 residues. CDR3 protein: CSAPSGQGAYNEQFF. In DNA form, the CDR3 reads TGCAGTGCTCCCTCCGGACAGGGGGCCTACAATGAGCAGTTCTTC.

This clonotype has more than one count but fewer than ten. Sequence at one end of the junction differs from germline and may be a read error. The rearrangement uses TRBV20-1 and TRBJ1-1; 11 positions agree with TRBD1. The CDR3 covers 14 residues. CDR1 and CDR2 from the germline V gene are DFQATT and SNEGSKA (reference sequence). The CDR3, as DNA: TGCAGTGCTAGAGGGACAGGGGGCATAACTGAAACTTTCTTT. Encoded protein: CSARGTGGITETFF.

The rearrangement links TRBV3-1 to TRBJ2-2; D gene uncertain. The CDR3 loop spans 14 amino acids. Between the trimmed V and J ends, which lost 7 bases and 3 bases, there was a span of 12 bases. Germline V CDR1 and CDR2: LGHDT, YNNKEL (reference sequence). CDR3 sequence reads: CASTRSQDTGELFF. The CDR3 DNA sequence: TGTGCCAGCACCCGGAGTCAGGACACCGGGGAGCTGTTTTTT.

A remark on this clonotype: A much larger clone lies a single base off, so this may be a read error. No conserved phenylalanine or tryptophan is present at the end of the CDR3, so a read error is the likely explanation. The chain employs TRBV6-6 and TRBJ2-1; the D gene could be TRBD1 or TRBD2 (6 bases each). The CDR3 has 11 amino acids. V was pared by 11 bases and J by 8 bases, with 13 bases between. CDR1 is MNHNY, CDR2 SVGAGI, per germline (reference sequence). The CDR3 region has the DNA TGTGCCGGGGGGCAGGGTGATGAGCAGTTCTGC. This encodes CAGGQGDEQFC.

This clonotype was counted ten times or more. The gene calls are TRBV20-1 and TRBJ2-7; 8 nucleotides agree with TRBD2. CDR3 size: 11 residues. Losses at the gene ends were 8 bases for V and 4 bases for J; bases not matched to a gene: 4. The germline V gene encodes CDR1 DFQATT and CDR2 SNEGSKA (reference sequence). CDR3 loop: CSTRGGYEQYF. In DNA form, the CDR3 reads TGCAGTACACGGGGGGGTTACGAGCAGTACTTC.

This clonotype turned up a few times. One end of the junction does not line up with germline, which may come from a read error. This chain links TRBV7-7 with TRBJ2-7, with 9 bases aligning to TRBD1. Germline V gene sequence: CDR1 SSHAT, CDR2 FNYEAQ (reference sequence). CDR3 length: 15 residues. CDR3 in amino acids: CASSPGQGLFHEQYF. CDR3 sequence (DNA): TGTGCTAGCAGCCCGGGACAGGGACTTTTCCACGAGCAGTACTTC. The full variable domain, in which reference TRBV7-7 and TRBJ2-7 provide the parts outside the CDR3, is GAGVSQSPRYKVTKRGQDVTLRCDPISSHATLYWYQQALGQGPEFLTYFNYEAQPDKSGLPSDRFSAERPEGSISTLTIQRTEQRDSAMYRCASSPGQGLFHEQYFGPGTRLTVT.

The rearrangement joins TRBV20-1 to TRBJ2-7; D possibly corresponds to TRBD2 (7 bases). V lost 0 bases and J lost 0, with 12 bases in between. The germline V gene has CDR1 DFQATT and CDR2 SNEGSKA (reference sequence). CDR3 length: 15 amino acids. The CDR3 is CSARDRGGSSYEQYF. The CDR3 DNA sequence: TGCAGTGCTAGAGATAGGGGGGGGAGCTCCTACGAGCAGTACTTC.

This clonotype has only a few counts. A much larger clonotype is one base distant, so this may be a read error. The chain recombines TRBV11-2 with TRBJ2-7; TRBD1 might be the D (5 bases). The CDR3 covers 14 residues. V was pared by 5 bases and J by 7 bases, with 18 bases between. Germline V gene lookup returns CDR1 SGHAT and CDR2 FQNNGV. The CDR3 DNA is TGTGCCAGCAGCCCCTCGTACAGGTCCAATGAGCAGTACTTC. The encoded protein is CASSPSYRSNEQYF.

This sequence joins TRBV4-1 and TRBJ1-1, with D tentatively TRBD1 (5 bases). V lost 5 bases and J lost 1, with 17 bases in between. The germline V gene encodes CDR1 MGHRA and CDR2 YSYEKL. The CDR3 sequence is 16 residues long. The CDR3 DNA reads TGCGCCAGCAGCTGGAGGGGAGGGCGGGAGAACACTGAAGCTTTCTTT. Amino acid sequence: CASSWRGGRENTEAFF.

In its sample, this clonotype was seen a few times. This chain links TRBV5-1 with TRBJ1-1; TRBD1 matches at 7 bases. Germline trimming cut 8 bases from V and 3 bases from J; bases unmatched to any gene: 7. The CDR3 covers 13 residues. Germline assignment: CDR1 SGHRS and CDR2 YFSETQ. CDR3 region: CASSHQGDTEAFF. The CDR3 nucleotides are TGCGCCAGTAGCCATCAGGGGGACACTGAAGCTTTCTTT.

The V gene is TRBV28, the J gene TRBJ1-1; D is unresolved. The CDR3 has 14 amino acids. Deletions cut 7 bases from V and 3 bases from J, with 15 bases between. Germline-derived CDR1 and CDR2 are MDHEN and SYDVKM. The CDR3 region is CASIPGSWDTEAFF. The CDR3, as DNA: TGTGCCAGCATCCCCGGGAGCTGGGACACTGAAGCTTTCTTT.

The CDR3: CASWSRGLWNEQFF. Written as DNA, the CDR3 is TGTGCCAGCTGGTCCCGGGGGTTGTGGAATGAGCAGTTCTTC. The chain carries TRBV28 and TRBJ2-1; D is perhaps TRBD2 (6 bases). This CDR3 has 14 residues. Trimming took 8 bases from V and 7 from J, leaving 18 bases between them. CDR1 is MDHEN and CDR2 is SYDVKM in the germline V gene.

Comment on this clonotype: No conserved phenylalanine or tryptophan is present at the end of the CDR3, so a read error is the likely explanation. The CDR3, as DNA: TGCGCCAGCAGCCAAGGAGTTAACTATGGCTACACCGTC. It is translated as CASSQGVNYGYTV. The chain uses TRBV4-1 and TRBJ1-2, with no clear D. The CDR3 spans 13 residues. V gave up 1 base and J gave up 1 base, with 4 bases separating them. Germline V lookup: CDR1 MGHRA, CDR2 YSYEKL.

The sample holds a few counts of this clonotype. The chain uses TRBV28 and TRBJ2-3; possibly TRBD2 for D (5 bases). The CDR3 is 15 amino acids. Trimming left V 8 bases short and J 5 bases short, with 20 bases between. From germline, CDR1 is MDHEN and CDR2 SYDVKM. The CDR3 region has the DNA TGTGCCAGCGTGGAGGTAGCTCCCCTCGGAGATACGCAGTATTTT. The encoded protein is CASVEVAPLGDTQYF.

The chain joins TRBV4-3 to TRBJ2-2; the D is unclear. CDR1 and CDR2 from the germline V gene are LGHNA and YSLEER. V gave up 4 bases and J gave up 2 bases, with 8 bases separating them. CDR3 length: 14 amino acids. CDR3 sequence reads: CASSPAINTGELFF. DNA of the CDR3: TGCGCCAGCAGCCCAGCTATTAACACCGGGGAGCTGTTTTTT.

This clonotype has more than one count but fewer than ten. An end of the junction does not agree with germline; a read error may underlie this. The V call is TRBV29-1, the J call TRBJ2-7; unclear D gene. From germline, CDR1 is SQVTM and CDR2 ANQGSEA. This CDR3 spans 11 amino acids. CDR3 nucleotide sequence: TGCAGCGTTGAAGGTCCTGCGGAGCTGTACTTC. Its translation: CSVEGPAELYF.

This clonotype showed up just a few times. V usage is TRBV7-2 and J usage is TRBJ2-7; D ambiguous. CDR3 size: 18 residues. Germline V gene data show CDR1 as SGHTA and CDR2 as FQGNSA. V dropped 5 bases and J dropped 0 bases, with 23 bases sitting between them. The CDR3 loop reads CASSGFQNGNRLSYEQYF. The CDR3 DNA sequence: TGTGCCAGCAGCGGGTTTCAGAACGGTAACCGACTCTCCTACGAGCAGTACTTC. Combining the CDR3 with reference TRBV7-2 and TRBJ2-7 gives the whole variable domain GAGVSQSPSNKVTEKGKDVELRCDPISGHTALYWYRQSLGQGLEFLIYFQGNSAPDKSGLPSDRFSAERTGGSVSTLTIQRTQQEDSAVYLCASSGFQNGNRLSYEQYFGPGTRLTVT.

A remark on this clonotype: This may come from a read error, since a much larger clone is one base off. V gene TRBV7-9 combines with J gene TRBJ2-5, with 9 bases fitting TRBD1. The J call could be wrong; TRBJ2-7 is a better fit for the DNA end. This CDR3 has 16 residues. The V gene's germline CDR1 is SEHNR and CDR2 FQNEAQ (reference sequence). CDR3 DNA sequence: TGTGCCAGCAACTTACAGGCGGGACAGGGAACCTACGAGCAGTACTTC. Amino acid sequence: CASNLQAGQGTYEQYF.

This clonotype turned up a few times. V gene TRBV20-1 combines with J gene TRBJ1-4, with 7 bases that match TRBD1. CDR1 DFQATT and CDR2 SNEGSKA come from the germline V gene (reference sequence). The CDR3 loop spans 14 amino acids. The V segment lost 6 bases and the J segment 2 bases; nucleotides outside the gene matches: 6. CDR3: CSALQQGTNEKLFF. CDR3 DNA: TGCAGTGCCCTTCAACAGGGGACTAATGAAAAACTGTTTTTT.

This clonotype has more than one count but fewer than ten. This rearrangement joins TRBV12-3 or TRBV12-4 to TRBJ1-1; unclear D gene. The CDR3 runs to 14 residues. V was clipped by 5 bases and J by 2 bases, with 12 bases between them. The chain's CDR3 is CASSPNKINTEAFF. The CDR3 bases are TGTGCCAGCAGTCCGAACAAGATTAACACTGAAGCTTTCTTT.

To note about this clonotype: With a much larger clone just one base away, this may be a read error. The rearrangement joins TRBV27 to TRBJ1-2; the match to TRBD1 covers 9 bases. J was trimmed by 1 base and V by 1 base; bases with no gene match: 7. Per germline, CDR1 MNHEY and CDR2 SMNVEV (reference sequence). CDR3 length: 17 amino acids. The CDR3 DNA reads TGTGCCAGCAGTTTATTCGGGACAGGGTTCCTTAACTATGGCTACACCTTC. It encodes CASSLFGTGFLNYGYTF.

The chain employs TRBV12-3 or TRBV12-4 and TRBJ2-3; 11 positions match TRBD2. The junction had 13 bases not matched to a gene; V was cut back by 5 bases and J by 0 bases. The CDR3 is 19 residues long. The CDR3 region has the DNA TGTGCCAGCAGTCTGGCCGGGACTAGCGGACTTCCTAGCACAGATACGCAGTATTTT. This gives the protein CASSLAGTSGLPSTDTQYF.